This T cell receptor beta chain emerged from a study of blood T cell repertoires in COVID-19 (TCRdb year 2020). Regarding the research as a whole: The collaborator samples originated in the United States, Italy and Spain and spanned the acute and convalescent phases of COVID-19. The repertoires were released in a freely available public database intended as a resource for research on the immune response to SARS-CoV-2. Where available, HLA class I and class II types were obtained from metadata supplied by the sample provider rather than from assay-based typing. The dataset comprised deeply sampled blood TCRbeta repertoires from subjects exposed to, actively infected with, or recovered from COVID-19. Nearly every sample came with metadata listing a de-identified subject ID, COVID-19 status, age in years and sex. Samples came from the ongoing ImmuneRACE study (first 160 participants) plus 1,254 subjects from 6 global collaborators. The material from the prospective study consisted of cDNA or gDNA derived from T cells, B-cell-depleted T cells, or PBMCs.

TCRbeta CDR3 regions were amplified from genomic DNA using the immunoSEQ Assay, a bias-controlled multiplex PCR. The original methods were these. The number of nucleated cells in each sample was estimated by amplification of reference gene primers within the assay. Sequence reads were collapsed and filtered to measure the absolute abundance of every unique TCRbeta CDR3 rearrangement. For each sample, productive Simpson clonality was calculated by taking the square root of Simpson's diversity index across productive rearrangements. Entries here come from immuneACCESS through TCRdb and include only in-frame sequences with V and J called. Some clones fail to appear in such tables; in the studies checked, an unresolved V gene covers under half of the shortfall, and the cause of the remainder is unknown. The V and J calls and clone size were taken over from that table, and D and trimming were inferred from the DNA. The sample table contains more than 85,000 clones; only one count was recorded for 85% to 90% of them. The biggest ten clones account for around 4.1% of the sample.

Overall study outcomes, separate from this receptor: The quantity of clinical and demographic metadata differed by source and by participant and was supplied without curation.

A note on this clone: The antigen it recognizes is unknown. Nothing much larger sits one base from this clone, and base qualities are not available.

CDR1 SGHTA and CDR2 FQGNSA were looked up in the germline V gene. The germline V and J ends show losses of 3 bases and 4 bases respectively, and no gene match explains 5 bases of the junction. There are 14 amino acids in the CDR3, from cysteine to phenylalanine inclusive. The DNA shown is the 42-base CDR3, in frame from base 1. The collaborating institutions used their own protocols to collect whole blood in K2EDTA tubes. Collaborator samples were shipped for TCRbeta analysis as frozen whole blood, isolated PBMCs, or DNA extracted from either sample type. The chain joins TRBV7-2 to TRBJ1-2, and 7 bases in between align with TRBD1. Sequenced input: peripheral blood. The TCR was taken from a man in his fifties or sixties with acute or convalescent COVID-19. The DNA is TGTGCCAGCAGCTTCTCTCCAGGGGGCTATGGCTACACCTTC. Its product reads: CASSFSPGGYGYTF. Reference TRBV7-2 and TRBJ1-2 genes cover what lies past the CDR3, so the full variable domain is GAGVSQSPSNKVTEKGKDVELRCDPISGHTALYWYRQSLGQGLEFLIYFQGNSAPDKSGLPSDRFSAERTGGSVSTLTIQRTQQEDSAVYLCASSFSPGGYGYTFGSGTRLTVV.